These 21 T cell receptor beta chains were all obtained from the same sample, sequenced in a study of blood T cell repertoires in COVID-19 (dated by TCRdb to 2019 to 2021). Libraries were prepared through the immunoSEQ multiplex PCR assay. TCRdb took over this immuneACCESS table, retaining in-frame rearrangements with V and J assigned. Such tables are incomplete; in checked studies, under half of the missing clones stem from an unresolved V gene, and the remainder is unexplained. This sample holds some 370,000 clones; around 90% were observed only once. In total, the top ten clones hold roughly 1.2% of the sample. The specimen was peripheral blood. Receptor source: a man aged 35 to 55 with acute or convalescent COVID-19.

The V gene is TRBV24-1, the J gene TRBJ2-7; 7 positions agree with TRBD2. V was pared by 2 bases and J by 1 base, with 7 bases of the junction left unmatched. Germline V CDR1 and CDR2: KGHDR, SFDVKD. The CDR3 sequence is 16 residues long. CDR3 protein: CATSDSSRGISYEQYF. The CDR3 DNA reads as TGTGCCACCAGTGATTCGTCGCGGGGGATTTCCTACGAGCAGTACTTC.

This clone was seen more than once but under ten times. The chain is built from TRBV3-1 (or the pseudogene TRBV3-2) and TRBJ1-1; 9 bases match TRBD1. V trimming: 4 bases; J trimming: 3 bases; junction bases outside the gene matches: 6. The CDR3 loop spans 15 amino acids. Germline loops: CDR1 LGHDT, CDR2 YNNKEL (reference sequence). The CDR3 loop reads CASSLLGQGDTEAFF. The CDR3 DNA reads as TGTGCCAGCAGCCTCCTGGGACAGGGAGACACTGAAGCTTTCTTT.

The chain joins TRBV11-2 to TRBJ1-2; the D gene is possibly TRBD1 (6 bases). This CDR3 has 14 residues. Between the trimmed V and J ends, which lost 1 base and 4 bases, there was a span of 10 bases. Looked up from germline, CDR1 is SGHAT and CDR2 is FQNNGV. CDR3 sequence (DNA): TGTGCCAGCAGCTTAGGGCCCAGGGGCTATGGCTACACCTTC. Residues: CASSLGPRGYGYTF.

CDR3 sequence reads: CANRDREGTEAFF. DNA of the CDR3: TGCGCCAACAGGGACAGGGAAGGGACTGAAGCTTTCTTT. This chain links TRBV10-1 with TRBJ1-1, with TRBD1 identical over 9 bases. This CDR3 contains 13 residues. V was clipped by 10 bases and J by 5 bases; unmatched bases: 8. The germline gives CDR1 WNHNN, CDR2 SYGVQD (reference sequence).

The chain employs TRBV6-5 and TRBJ2-4; the D is unclear. Between the trimmed V and J ends, which lost 6 bases and 6 bases, there was a span of 9 bases. Per the germline V gene, CDR1 is MNHEY and CDR2 is SVGAGI. The CDR3 sequence is 12 residues long. The CDR3 DNA is TGTGCCAGCAGGACTTCCCGAAACATTCAGTACTTC. The encoded protein is CASRTSRNIQYF.

This sequence joins TRBV5-1 and TRBJ1-2, with D tentatively TRBD1 (6 bases). CDR1 and CDR2 (germline): SGHRS, YFSETQ. Trimming stripped 4 bases from V and 8 bases from J, with 12 bases between. The CDR3 extends over 12 amino acids. CDR3 sequence: CASSRTVEGYTF. DNA for the CDR3: TGCGCCAGCAGCCGGACAGTTGAAGGCTACACCTTC.

The rearrangement links TRBV9 to TRBJ1-1; D is ambiguous. The CDR3 has 16 amino acids. Germline lookup yields CDR1 SGDLS and CDR2 YYNGEE. Trimming pared 4 bases from V and 1 base from J, leaving 17 bases between. The CDR3 spells CASSQKRELGNTEAFF. CDR3 nucleotides: TGTGCCAGCAGCCAAAAAAGGGAGTTAGGGAACACTGAAGCTTTCTTT. The full variable domain, its missing parts supplied by reference TRBV9 and TRBJ1-1, is DSGVTQTPKHLITATGQRVTLRCSPRSGDLSVYWYQQSLDQGLQFLIQYYNGEERAKGNILERFSAQQFPDLHSELNLSSLELGDSALYFCASSQKRELGNTEAFFGQGTRLTVV.

The V and J genes are TRBV30 and TRBJ1-2; maybe TRBD1 (6 bases). V was shortened by 7 bases and J by 2 bases, with 14 bases between the two germline ends. The germline V gene encodes CDR1 GTSNPN and CDR2 SVGIG (reference sequence). There are 13 residues in the CDR3. The CDR3 loop reads CAFRPGENYGYTF. The CDR3 region has the DNA TGTGCCTTCCGGCCAGGGGAAAACTATGGCTACACCTTC. Drawing the rest from reference TRBV30 and TRBJ1-2, the complete variable domain is SQTIHQWPATLVQPVGSPLSLECTVEGTSNPNLYWYRQAAGRGLQLLFYSVGIGQISSEVPQNLSASRPQDRQFILSSKKLLLSDSGFYLCAFRPGENYGYTFGSGTRLTVV.

The chain joins TRBV24-1 to TRBJ1-4, with D unresolved. Germline values: CDR1 KGHDR, CDR2 SFDVKD. CDR3 length equals 15 residues. Trimming took off 2 bases at V and 3 bases at J, with 9 bases between the two ends. CDR3: CATSDSRVANEKLFF. The CDR3 DNA follows: TGTGCCACCAGTGATTCCCGGGTCGCTAATGAAAAACTGTTTTTT.

This sequence joins TRBV6-2 or TRBV6-3 and TRBJ1-5; 8 bases line up with TRBD1. The trim removed 3 bases at V and 9 bases at J, leaving 10 bases unmatched. Germline V gene lookup returns CDR1 MNHEY and CDR2 SVGEGT. The CDR3 runs 15 residues. CDR3 sequence reads: CASSYIRDRYWPQHF. In nucleotides, the CDR3 is TGTGCCAGCAGTTATATCCGGGACAGGTATTGGCCCCAGCATTTT.

The gene calls are TRBV7-8 and TRBJ2-2; perhaps TRBD2 as D (6 bases). Germline assignment: CDR1 SGHVS and CDR2 FQNEAQ. The CDR3 contains 17 residues. Trimming removed 3 bases at V and 1 base at J, with 15 bases between. CDR3: CASSLDRETGNTGELFF. The CDR3, as DNA: TGTGCCAGCAGCTTGGACCGGGAGACTGGGAACACCGGGGAGCTGTTTTTT.

This clone was picked up one time. This chain connects TRBV28 to TRBJ1-5, with 9 bases lining up with TRBD1. The CDR3 loop spans 15 amino acids. Germline V lookup: CDR1 MDHEN, CDR2 SYDVKM. Germline trimming cut 5 bases from V and 1 base from J; bases unmatched to any gene: 3. The CDR3 coding sequence is TGTGCCAGCAGTCGGGACAGGGAAAGCAATCAGCCCCAGCATTTT. This sequence encodes CASSRDRESNQPQHF.

CDR3 loop: CASSVEGQNTEAFF. The CDR3 DNA is TGTGCCAGCAGCGTAGAGGGGCAGAACACTGAAGCTTTCTTT. The V gene is TRBV9, the J gene TRBJ1-1; maybe TRBD1 (5 bases). CDR3 size: 14 residues. Germline V gene sequence: CDR1 SGDLS, CDR2 YYNGEE. The V end lost 0 bases, the J end lost 1 base, and 7 bases lay between the germline ends.

J is TRBJ2-1 and V is TRBV14, with D possibly matching TRBD1 (6 bases). This CDR3 has 14 amino acids. Trimming removed 2 bases at V and 7 bases at J, with 12 bases between. Germline-derived CDR1 and CDR2 are SGHDN and FVKESK. The CDR3, as DNA: TGTGCCAGCAGCCAATTCCGGGACAATAATGAGCAGTTCTTC. It codes for CASSQFRDNNEQFF.

V and J are TRBV13 and TRBJ1-1, with a weak D call TRBD1 (6 bases). Trimming cost V 3 bases and J 4 bases, with 9 bases left between them. CDR1 is PRHDT and CDR2 is FYEKMQ in the germline V gene (reference sequence). This CDR3 is 13 amino acids long. The CDR3 region has the DNA TGTGCCAGCAGCTTCAGGGGCGCCACTGAAGCTTTCTTT. Translation gives CASSFRGATEAFF.

In this sample, this clone turned up a few times. The chain uses TRBV15 and TRBJ1-2, with 10 bases matching TRBD1. CDR3 size: 15 residues. V lost 3 bases to trimming and J lost 2 bases; unmatched junction nucleotides: 3. Per germline, CDR1 LNHNV and CDR2 YYDKDF (reference sequence). In DNA form, the CDR3 reads TGTGCCACCAGCAGGGCGACAGGGGGCAACTATGGCTACACCTTC. Protein product: CATSRATGGNYGYTF.

The gene calls are TRBV5-5 and TRBJ1-6; tentative D call: TRBD1 (5 bases). With 3 bases removed from V and 3 bases from J, the gap between germline ends came to 13 bases. Per the germline V gene, CDR1 is SGHKS and CDR2 is YYEKEE (reference sequence). CDR3 length: 16 residues. CDR3 nucleotides: TGTGCCAGCAGCTCTCGGGGGGAGAACTATAATTCACCCCTCCACTTT. Translating gives CASSSRGENYNSPLHF. Filled out from reference TRBV5-5 and TRBJ1-6, the complete variable domain reads DAGVTQSPTHLIKTRGQQVTLRCSPISGHKSVSWYQQVLGQGPQFIFQYYEKEERGRGNFPDRFSARQFPNYSSELNVNALLLGDSALYLCASSSRGENYNSPLHFGNGTRLTVT.

In this sample, this clone turned up once. CDR3 in DNA: TGTGCCAGCAGTTCTCCAATAGCGGGACACTCCTACAATGAGCAGTTCTTC. Its protein is CASSSPIAGHSYNEQFF. The chain joins TRBV28 to TRBJ2-1, with 8 nucleotides matching TRBD2. The CDR3 sequence is 17 residues long. Germline V lookup: CDR1 MDHEN, CDR2 SYDVKM. Trimming at V came to 4 bases and at J to 0 bases, leaving 8 bases not matched to a gene.

The chain carries TRBV12-3 or TRBV12-4 and TRBJ1-1; D gene uncertain. The CDR3 loop spans 12 amino acids. Trimming stripped 6 bases from V and 12 bases from J, with 17 bases between. CDR3 residues: CASSHIGSTPFF. For the CDR3, the DNA is TGTGCCAGCAGCCACATCGGGTCGACGCCTTTCTTT.

This rearrangement joins TRBV5-1 to TRBJ2-2; 7 nucleotides match TRBD2. Germline CDR1 SGHRS, CDR2 YFSETQ. The CDR3 loop spans 15 amino acids. Trimming cost V 4 bases and J 0 bases; bases outside gene matches: 3. Here the CDR3 DNA reads TGCGCCAGCAGCCCGGGACTAACGAACACCGGGGAGCTGTTTTTT. This gives the protein CASSPGLTNTGELFF.

The chain recombines TRBV27 with TRBJ1-2; 9 bases map to TRBD1. With 8 bases clipped from V and 2 bases from J, the junction kept 6 bases outside the gene matches. The CDR3 has 14 amino acids. Germline V gene data show CDR1 as MNHEY and CDR2 as SMNVEV (reference sequence). CDR3 DNA sequence: TGTGCCAGCCGCACACAGGGGGCAAACTATGGCTACACCTTC. Residues: CASRTQGANYGYTF.